This T cell receptor beta chain appears in the sequencing data of a study of blood T cell repertoires in COVID-19. Across the study: Whether acute or convalescent, the COVID-19 samples came from the United States, Italy and Spain.

This clone appeared a few times. Some clones are missing from TCRdb's copy, which holds only in-frame ones; the method was immunoSEQ multiplex PCR. The sample lists roughly 100,000 clones; roughly 87% were seen once. Germline assignment: CDR1 SGHDT and CDR2 YYEEEE. The CDR3 runs 14 residues. Trimming at V came to 4 bases and at J to 5 bases, leaving 6 bases not matched to a gene. The sample was peripheral blood. The origin of this receptor is a man aged 50 to 59 with acute or convalescent COVID-19. This rearrangement joins TRBV5-6 to TRBJ1-5, with 7 bases matching TRBD1. The CDR3 DNA is TGTGCCAGCAGCCCCAGGGGGGTGGATCAGCCCCAGCATTTT. Translating it yields CASSPRGVDQPQHF.